This TCR delta chain was identified in a study of γδ T cells in repeated Plasmodium falciparum infection. Vgamma9/Vdelta2+ and Vdelta2-negative gammadelta T cells were flow-sorted from PBMC for bulk sequencing. The sample holds a few counts of this clone. The TCRdb protein comes from a much larger clone and disagrees with this DNA's translation at residue 16, likely due to a read error; the protein given here is derived from the DNA. Germline V gene data show CDR1 as GEAIGNYY and CDR2 as EKD. CDR3 length equals 18 residues. TCRdb re-analyzed the multiplex PCR reads via CATT. The table includes roughly 93,000 delta-chain clones, 0.8% to 1% detected once.

The V gene was identified as TRDV2, while no J gene was called; the table gives TRDD3 as D, unverified against the DNA. The sequenced sample consisted of gamma-delta T cells from blood. The sequence was obtained from a pool of human donors (malaria-infected and uninfected, not separated). The DNA for the CDR3 is TGTGCCTGTGACACCGTCCTAAGAGGGGCCGCGTACACCGATAAACACATCTTT. Its protein product is CACDTVLRGAAYTDKHIF.